These 20 T cell receptor beta chains came from one sample sequenced in a study of OX40 agonist ivuxolimab in advanced cancers. TCRdb keeps only in-frame clones here, not all; method: immunoSEQ multiplex PCR. The table lists 20,000 to 25,000 clones, approximately 73% of them singletons. The sample consisted of CD4+ or CD8+ T cells sorted from blood, taken in a trial of the OX40 agonist ivuxolimab. These receptors were obtained from an adult with an advanced solid tumor such as melanoma, head and neck, liver or kidney cancer.

This chain uses TRBV7-9 with TRBJ2-1, with 13 bases aligning to TRBD2. V lost 5 bases to trimming and J lost 0 bases; unmatched junction nucleotides: 10. Looked up from germline, CDR1 is SEHNR and CDR2 is FQNEAQ (reference sequence). CDR3 length: 19 residues. CDR3 amino acids: CASSPETSGGLSSYNEQFF. DNA of the CDR3: TGTGCCAGCAGCCCCGAGACTAGCGGGGGGCTGAGCTCCTACAATGAGCAGTTCTTC.

This clone showed up just once. The chain couples TRBV5-1 to TRBJ2-1; 7 bases fit TRBD2. Germline V gives CDR1 SGHRS, CDR2 YFSETQ. The CDR3 has 15 residues. Trimming at V came to 7 bases and at J to 9 bases, leaving 16 bases not matched to a gene. CDR3: CASSTGTTGGGEQFF. CDR3 nucleotide sequence: TGCGCCAGCTCTACCGGGACTACTGGAGGTGGTGAGCAGTTCTTC.

This chain connects TRBV30 to TRBJ1-5; D call uncertain. The CDR3 is made up of 13 amino acids. V lost 0 bases and J lost 3, with 6 bases in between. The germline V gene has CDR1 GTSNPN and CDR2 SVGIG (reference sequence). The DNA for the CDR3 is TGTGCCTGGAGTGTTTCCGTCAATCAGCCCCAGCATTTT. Its protein is CAWSVSVNQPQHF.

The chain couples TRBV6-5 to TRBJ2-7; D unresolved. V was pared by 1 base and J by 12 bases, with 10 bases between. Germline V gene lookup returns CDR1 MNHEY and CDR2 SVGAGI. CDR3 length: 11 amino acids. The CDR3 DNA is TGTGCCAGCAGTTACTTGGCGGTATGGTACTTC. This codes for CASSYLAVWYF.

V is TRBV7-2 and J is TRBJ2-5; D possibly uses TRBD1 or TRBD2 (7 bases each). This CDR3 spans 15 amino acids. CDR1 and CDR2 from the germline V gene are SGHTA and FQGNSA. Trimming took 6 bases from V and 0 from J, leaving 14 bases between them. The CDR3 sequence: CASSSGGQYQETQYF. The DNA for the CDR3 is TGTGCCAGCAGTTCGGGGGGACAGTACCAAGAGACCCAGTACTTC.

The count of this clone is one. V and J are TRBV5-4 and TRBJ2-5; TRBD2 matches 12 bases. With 4 bases clipped from V and 5 bases from J, the junction kept 9 bases outside the gene matches. Germline V lookup: CDR1 SGHNT, CDR2 YYREEE (reference sequence). This CDR3 has 16 amino acids. The CDR3 DNA follows: TGTGCCAGCAGCACGGCTAGCGGGGGGGCGATGGAGACCCAGTACTTC. It encodes CASSTASGGAMETQYF.

This clone has a handful of counts. The rearrangement uses TRBV5-5 and TRBJ2-7; 8 bases map to TRBD1. With V trimmed by 4 bases and J by 2 bases, 8 bases remained unmatched. This CDR3 has 15 residues. Germline V CDR1 and CDR2: SGHKS, YYEKEE (reference sequence). CDR3 region: CASSILRGPAYEQYF. The DNA for the CDR3 is TGTGCCAGCAGCATCCTCAGGGGGCCCGCCTACGAGCAGTACTTC.

This clone was seen a few times. The rearrangement links TRBV25-1 to TRBJ2-1, with D unresolved. CDR3 length: 18 amino acids. Per the germline V gene, CDR1 is MGHDK and CDR2 is SYGVNS. V lost 7 bases and J 0 bases, leaving 22 bases between the germline ends. CDR3 in DNA: TGTGCCAGCACCCCCCGTAACCCGGGCAGCAGCTCCTACAATGAGCAGTTCTTC. This encodes CASTPRNPGSSSYNEQFF.

The chain employs TRBV4-1 and TRBJ1-2; D is ambiguous. V lost 1 base and J 0 bases, leaving 15 bases between the germline ends. This CDR3 region has 17 residues. Looked up from germline, CDR1 is MGHRA and CDR2 is YSYEKL. CDR3 in amino acids: CASSQVIRKAPNYGYTF. The CDR3 DNA reads TGCGCCAGCAGCCAAGTCATCCGGAAGGCACCTAACTATGGCTACACCTTC.

This chain links TRBV7-2 with TRBJ2-3; 13 nucleotides match TRBD2. Unmatched junction bases numbered 9, after V lost 5 bases and J lost 7 bases. Germline assignment: CDR1 SGHTA and CDR2 FQGNSA. The CDR3 extends over 16 amino acids. CDR3 amino acids: CASSPLTSGGAHTQYF. CDR3 DNA sequence: TGTGCCAGCAGCCCCCTCACTAGCGGGGGGGCCCATACGCAGTATTTT. Based on the CDR3 plus reference TRBV7-2 and TRBJ2-3, the full variable domain is GAGVSQSPSNKVTEKGKDVELRCDPISGHTALYWYRQSLGQGLEFLIYFQGNSAPDKSGLPSDRFSAERTGGSVSTLTIQRTQQEDSAVYLCASSPLTSGGAHTQYFGPGTRLTVL.

This CDR3 reads CASSQERQVSYEQYF. CDR3 DNA: TGTGCCAGCAGCCAAGAAAGGCAGGTCTCCTACGAGCAGTACTTC. The chain uses TRBV4-2 and TRBJ2-7; D uncertain. Trimming cost V 0 bases and J 0 bases, with 9 bases left between them. The CDR3 has 15 amino acids. Germline V lookup: CDR1 LGHNA, CDR2 YNFKEQ.

A remark on this clone: Compared with germline, one end of the junction differs, possibly owing to a read error. The CDR3 DNA reads as TGTGCCAGTAGGATAGGGGGGTCTGGAAACACCATATATTTT. Encoded protein: CASRIGGSGNTIYF. V and J are TRBV19 and TRBJ1-3; D is perhaps TRBD1 (6 bases). The CDR3 loop spans 14 amino acids. Germline V lookup: CDR1 LNHDA, CDR2 SQIVND (reference sequence).

For the CDR3, the DNA is TGTGCCACCAGCAGAGGGCACGAGGGGACGGTAGATACGCAGTATTTT. This gives the protein CATSRGHEGTVDTQYF. V is TRBV15 and J is TRBJ2-3, with D perhaps matching TRBD1 or TRBD2 (5 bases each). The CDR3 contains 16 residues. The germline gives CDR1 LNHNV, CDR2 YYDKDF (reference sequence). Trimming cost V 1 base and J 5 bases, with 16 bases left between them.

The chain has TRBV6-4 and TRBJ1-1, with D unresolved. The germline gives CDR1 MRHNA, CDR2 SNTAGT. The V end was cut by 1 base, the J end by 4 bases, with 19 bases between. CDR3 length: 17 amino acids. The CDR3 bases are TGTGCCAGCAGTGACTGGGTTTTTCTCTTACTGATCACTGAAGCTTTCTTT. This encodes CASSDWVFLLLITEAFF.

This chain uses TRBV6-1 with TRBJ2-2; D tentatively reads TRBD1 or TRBD2 (5 bases each). The germline V gene encodes CDR1 MNHNS and CDR2 SASEGT. Deletions cut 8 bases from V and 15 bases from J, with 16 bases between. This CDR3 spans 11 amino acids. The CDR3 is CASELAGTMFF. CDR3 DNA sequence: TGTGCCAGCGAGTTAGCAGGGACGATGTTTTTT.

The V call is TRBV7-9, the J call TRBJ2-7, with 10 bases matching TRBD1. Germline V gene sequence: CDR1 SEHNR, CDR2 FQNEAQ (reference sequence). This CDR3 comprises 14 residues. V shed 5 bases and J 4 bases; nucleotides not matched to a gene: 5. CDR3 DNA: TGTGCCAGCAGCCGTGGACAGGGGGGATACGAGCAGTACTTC. Protein sequence: CASSRGQGGYEQYF.

This clone was counted a few times. J is TRBJ1-6 and V is TRBV6-5; D remains ambiguous. The CDR3 extends over 15 amino acids. Germline assignment: CDR1 MNHEY and CDR2 SVGAGI. V lost 3 bases and J 6 bases, leaving 12 bases between the germline ends. The CDR3 loop reads CASSYGVQRNSPLHF. The CDR3 bases are TGTGCCAGCAGTTATGGGGTTCAGCGTAATTCACCCCTCCACTTT.

The chain recombines TRBV7-8 with TRBJ2-1, with TRBD2 identical over 13 bases. This CDR3 spans 17 amino acids. The germline V gene has CDR1 SGHVS and CDR2 FQNEAQ. J lost 10 bases, V lost 4 bases, and 13 bases had no gene match. CDR3: CASSSFRLAGGQGEQFF. CDR3 coding DNA: TGTGCCAGCAGCTCTTTTCGACTAGCGGGGGGCCAGGGAGAGCAGTTCTTC.

V and J are TRBV10-3 and TRBJ2-7; the match to TRBD1 covers 10 bases. The CDR3 runs to 14 residues. The V and J ends lost 5 bases and 4 bases, in that order; junction bases with no gene match: 5. Germline-derived CDR1 and CDR2 are ENHRY and SYGVKD. CDR3 residues: CAISREDRGYEQYF. CDR3 DNA sequence: TGTGCCATCAGTCGGGAGGACAGGGGGTACGAGCAGTACTTC.

CDR3 nucleotide sequence: TGTGCCAGCAGCTTAGCGGTTCACAACTCTGGAAACACCATATATTTT. Its translation is CASSLAVHNSGNTIYF. The chain combines TRBV7-6 with TRBJ1-3; unclear D gene. V lost 0 bases to trimming and J lost 0 bases, with 9 bases between them. The CDR3 covers 16 residues. Germline CDR1 SGHVS, CDR2 FNYEAQ.